This T cell receptor (beta chain) derives from a study of CD8+ T cells in alopecia areata. Study details: Scoring of treated patients' severity used the percentage of affected scalp area.

Worth noting for this clone: Antigen specificity is unknown.

Study observations and caveats: While tofacitinib was given, many expanded lesional clones persisted in scalp and blood.

Following RNA extraction, reverse transcription yielded cDNA that acted as the sequencing template. Profiling relied on immunoSEQ multiplex PCR, and the TCRdb table lists in-frame clones only, not all of them. The sample yields around 290,000 clones, about 62% seen once. From germline, CDR1 is LGHNA and CDR2 YNFKEQ. Trimming took 1 base from V and 6 from J; bases not matched to a gene: 11. This CDR3 comprises 16 residues. Treatment given: oral pan-JAK inhibitor, 5-10 mg twice daily. The investigators collected lesional scalp punch biopsies and peripheral blood from alopecia areata patients. This chain links TRBV4-2 with TRBJ1-2; 7 bases line up with TRBD1. The clonotype originates from a human donor with alopecia areata. The sequencing here drew on CD4+ T cells sorted from blood, taken at week 24, from a patient treated with tofacitinib. This CDR3 is CASSQGQGRLVDGYTF. CDR3 coding DNA: TGTGCCAGCAGCCAAGGACAGGGCCGGCTGGTGGATGGCTACACCTTC.